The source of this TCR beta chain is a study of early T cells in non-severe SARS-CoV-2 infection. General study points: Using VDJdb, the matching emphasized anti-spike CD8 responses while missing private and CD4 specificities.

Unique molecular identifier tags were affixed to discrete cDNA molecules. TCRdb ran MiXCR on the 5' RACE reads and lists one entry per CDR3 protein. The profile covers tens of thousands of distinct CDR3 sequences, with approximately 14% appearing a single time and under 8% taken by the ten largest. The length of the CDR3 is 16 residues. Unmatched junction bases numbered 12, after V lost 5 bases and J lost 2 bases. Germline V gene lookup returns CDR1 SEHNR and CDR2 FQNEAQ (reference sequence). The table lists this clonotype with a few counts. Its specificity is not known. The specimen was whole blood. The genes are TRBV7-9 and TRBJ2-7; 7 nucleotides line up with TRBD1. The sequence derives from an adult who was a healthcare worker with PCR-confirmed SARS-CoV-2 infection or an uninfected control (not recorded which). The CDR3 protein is CASSPKVYQGAYEQYF. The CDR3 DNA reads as TGTGCCAGCAGCCCGAAAGTGTATCAGGGGGCCTACGAGCAGTACTTC.